The clone carrying this T cell receptor beta chain came up a few times. Allocation to cohorts depended on clinical history reported by the participants. Each recovered donor of Cohort 3 presented with two negative PCRs, clearance, or symptom resolution. The source of the sample is a study of blood T cell repertoires in COVID-19. For the study at large: Researchers got acute and convalescent COVID-19 samples from the United States, Italy and Spain. From T cells, B-cell-depleted T cells, or PBMCs came the material, which was cDNA or gDNA.

The CDR3 consists of 13 residues. V shed 5 bases, J shed 6 bases, and the junction held 6 bases outside the gene matches. Germline CDR1 SGHTA, CDR2 FQGNSA. The data were produced by immunoSEQ multiplex PCR, yet TCRdb's version contains in-frame clones alone and is incomplete. The sample has more than 150,000 clones; roughly 84% are singletons. This rearrangement joins TRBV7-2 to TRBJ2-5; TRBD2 agrees at 7 bases. The sequencing sample was made of PBMCs or T cells enriched from blood (not recorded which). The source is a woman aged 50 to 65 who had recovered from COVID-19. Written as DNA, the CDR3 is TGTGCCAGCAGCCCGACTAGCTCCCAGACCCAGTACTTC. Protein: CASSPTSSQTQYF.